The 19 T cell receptor beta chains in this list originate from one sample, sequenced in a study of blood T cell repertoires in COVID-19. The assay was immunoSEQ multiplex PCR, and TCRdb's table has in-frame clones only and misses some. The data show tens of thousands of clones, 65% to 85% seen once. The material sequenced was peripheral blood. The source of these receptors is a man older than 75 with active or convalescent COVID-19.

The rearrangement uses TRBV6-1 and TRBJ2-7, with D uncertain. Per germline, CDR1 MNHNS and CDR2 SASEGT. This CDR3 comprises 14 residues. The germline V and J ends were trimmed by 1 base and 0 bases, with 7 bases remaining between them. In DNA form, the CDR3 reads TGTGCCAGCAGTGAAGTCACCAGCTCCTACGAGCAGTACTTC. It specifies CASSEVTSSYEQYF.

In its sample, this clone was seen once. This chain connects TRBV21-1 to TRBJ2-5; TRBD2 is the table's D call, not checked against the DNA. TRBV21-1 is a known pseudogene. CDR3 size: 12 residues. CDR3 nucleotide sequence: TGTGCCAGCAGCAAGGGGGGGGAGACCCAGTACTTC. Residues: CASSKGGETQYF.

The gene calls are TRBV6-2 or TRBV6-3 and TRBJ2-7; 9 bases are a match to TRBD2. Germline V gives CDR1 MNHEY, CDR2 SVGEGT. J gave up 2 bases and V 6 bases, and 2 bases lay outside the gene matches. This CDR3 has 13 amino acids. The DNA of the CDR3 is TGTGCCAGCAGCCTAGCGGGACCCTACGAGCAGTACTTC. Translating gives CASSLAGPYEQYF.

The CDR3 protein is CASSYHRGGVNTGELFF. The DNA for the CDR3 is TGTGCCAGCAGTTACCATCGTGGCGGGGTTAACACCGGGGAGCTGTTTTTT. V and J are TRBV6-2 or TRBV6-3 and TRBJ2-2; the D gene is possibly TRBD2 (6 bases). The CDR3 covers 17 residues. V was shortened by 2 bases and J by 2 bases, with 15 bases between the two germline ends. Germline-derived CDR1 and CDR2 are MNHEY and SVGEGT.

This chain joins TRBV7-9 and TRBJ2-4, with D possibly matching TRBD2 (7 bases). The CDR3 totals 10 residues. Germline V CDR1 and CDR2: SEHNR, FQNEAQ (reference sequence). The V end was cut by 10 bases, the J end by 12 bases, with 13 bases between. This CDR3 reads CATEGGDQYF. The CDR3 coding sequence is TGTGCCACCGAAGGGGGGGATCAGTACTTC.

The chain recombines TRBV29-1 with TRBJ1-5; D might be TRBD1 (6 bases). In germline, CDR1 is SQVTM, CDR2 ANQGSEA. The V and J ends lost 6 bases and 4 bases respectively, with 16 bases between them. There are 14 residues in the CDR3. CDR3 loop: CSVAGAGANQPQHF. In DNA form, the CDR3 reads TGCAGCGTGGCGGGGGCGGGAGCAAATCAGCCCCAGCATTTT.

The chain carries TRBV25-1 and TRBJ1-1; D unclear. This CDR3 contains 11 residues. Between the trimmed V and J ends, which lost 6 bases and 7 bases, there was a span of 9 bases. The germline V gene has CDR1 MGHDK and CDR2 SYGVNS. The CDR3 sequence is CASRQAYEAFF. In DNA form, the CDR3 reads TGTGCCAGCAGGCAGGCTTATGAAGCTTTCTTT.

The rearrangement uses TRBV4-3 and TRBJ1-2, with a weak D call TRBD1 (5 bases). The V end lost 0 bases, the J end lost 6 bases, and 14 bases lay between the germline ends. Germline CDR1 reads LGHNA; CDR2 reads YSLEER. This CDR3 is 15 amino acids long. The DNA for the CDR3 is TGCGCCAGCAGCCAAGATGACGGGACGGGGGATGGCTACACCTTC. Translating it yields CASSQDDGTGDGYTF.

The V and J genes are TRBV6-5 and TRBJ2-1; D not resolved. The V end was cut by 0 bases, the J end by 10 bases, with 4 bases between. The CDR3 covers 11 residues. Germline values: CDR1 MNHEY, CDR2 SVGAGI. The CDR3 DNA reads TGTGCCAGCAGTTACTCGGGCGAGCAGTTCTTC. Translating gives CASSYSGEQFF.

The J gene is TRBJ2-7, the V gene TRBV6-5, with D uncertain. This CDR3 has 14 residues. V gave up 7 bases and J gave up 0 bases, with 13 bases separating them. CDR1 is MNHEY and CDR2 is SVGAGI in the germline V gene. Written as DNA, the CDR3 is TGTGCCAGCAAAAATAGTCCTGTCTCCTACGAGCAGTACTTC. It specifies CASKNSPVSYEQYF.

The chain carries TRBV28 and TRBJ1-2; 7 bases fit TRBD1. Trimming removed 4 bases from V and 2 bases from J; junction bases left unmatched: 4. Germline-derived CDR1 and CDR2 are MDHEN and SYDVKM. The CDR3 length is 14 residues. The CDR3 protein is CASSSAGGNYGYTF. Written as DNA, the CDR3 is TGTGCCAGCAGTTCGGCAGGGGGGAACTATGGCTACACCTTC.

This clone was seen a single time. V and J are TRBV4-1 and TRBJ1-5, with 7 bases that match TRBD1. From germline, CDR1 is MGHRA and CDR2 YSYEKL. J was trimmed by 1 base and V by 1 base; bases with no gene match: 1. CDR3 size: 15 residues. The CDR3 spells CASSQAGQSNQPQHF. The CDR3 coding sequence is TGCGCCAGCAGCCAAGCGGGACAGAGCAATCAGCCCCAGCATTTT.

This clone was detected once. V gene TRBV20-1 combines with J gene TRBJ2-2, with D perhaps TRBD1 (5 bases). V lost 3 bases and J lost 4, with 15 bases in between. The CDR3 runs to 15 residues. From germline, CDR1 is DFQATT and CDR2 SNEGSKA (reference sequence). This CDR3 reads CSASRQGWGTGELFF. The CDR3 DNA follows: TGCAGTGCTAGTAGGCAGGGTTGGGGCACCGGGGAGCTGTTTTTT.

The chain recombines TRBV19 with TRBJ1-3; maybe TRBD1 (5 bases). The CDR3 consists of 13 residues. The germline V gene has CDR1 LNHDA and CDR2 SQIVND (reference sequence). The V end lost 6 bases, the J end lost 2 bases, and 8 bases lay between the germline ends. The CDR3 sequence is CASSRAAGNTIYF. The DNA for the CDR3 is TGTGCCAGTAGCAGGGCTGCTGGAAACACCATATATTTT.

The chain employs TRBV15 and TRBJ2-5; 7 bases agree with TRBD2. V lost 5 bases, J lost 5 bases, and 14 bases stayed unmatched. There are 16 residues in the CDR3. Germline V gene data show CDR1 as LNHNV and CDR2 as YYDKDF (reference sequence). The CDR3 loop reads CATSFYWGGTGETQYF. As DNA, the CDR3 is TGTGCCACCAGCTTCTATTGGGGGGGGACCGGGGAGACCCAGTACTTC.

The V call is TRBV9, the J call TRBJ1-3; no definite D call. V was pared by 2 bases and J by 0 bases, with 9 bases between. Germline CDR1 SGDLS, CDR2 YYNGEE. The CDR3 consists of 15 residues. The CDR3 bases are TGTGCCAGCAGCGTTCGCGGAACCTCTGGAAACACCATATATTTT. Protein: CASSVRGTSGNTIYF.

This clone was detected only once. This chain links TRBV5-1 with TRBJ2-3; 7 nucleotides line up with TRBD1. V shed 0 bases, J shed 7 bases, and the junction held 11 bases outside the gene matches. CDR3 length: 16 residues. Germline loops: CDR1 SGHRS, CDR2 YFSETQ. CDR3: CASSLGDRQKGNTQYF. For the CDR3, the DNA is TGCGCCAGCAGCTTGGGGGACAGACAAAAAGGGAATACGCAGTATTTT.

The count of this clone is one. The V call is TRBV15, the J call TRBJ1-1; the match to TRBD1 covers 9 bases. CDR3 length: 17 amino acids. Germline V gene lookup returns CDR1 LNHNV and CDR2 YYDKDF (reference sequence). J was trimmed by 3 bases and V by 2 bases; bases with no gene match: 10. DNA for the CDR3: TGTGCCACCAGCAGACCTACTCAACAGGGGGCCTACACTGAAGCTTTCTTT. Translating it yields CATSRPTQQGAYTEAFF. The entire variable domain, with the rest obtained from reference TRBV15 and TRBJ1-1, is as follows: DAMVIQNPRYQVTQFGKPVTLSCSQTLNHNVMYWYQQKSSQAPKLLFHYYDKDFNNEADTPDNFQSRRPNTSFCFLDIRSPGLGDTAMYLCATSRPTQQGAYTEAFFGQGTRLTVV.

V usage is TRBV11-3 and J usage is TRBJ2-5; D uncertain. Germline CDR1 and CDR2: SGHNT and YENEEA. The CDR3 length is 11 residues. V lost 5 bases, J lost 4 bases, and 5 bases lay in between. CDR3 region: CASSPGETQYF. The CDR3 region has the DNA TGTGCCAGCAGCCCAGGAGAGACCCAGTACTTC. The variable domain in full, completed from reference TRBV11-3 and TRBJ2-5, reads EAGVVQSPRYKIIEKKQPVAFWCNPISGHNTLYWYLQNLGQGPELLIRYENEEAVDDSQLPKDRFSAERLKGVDSTLKIQPAELGDSAVYLCASSPGETQYFGPGTRLLVL.